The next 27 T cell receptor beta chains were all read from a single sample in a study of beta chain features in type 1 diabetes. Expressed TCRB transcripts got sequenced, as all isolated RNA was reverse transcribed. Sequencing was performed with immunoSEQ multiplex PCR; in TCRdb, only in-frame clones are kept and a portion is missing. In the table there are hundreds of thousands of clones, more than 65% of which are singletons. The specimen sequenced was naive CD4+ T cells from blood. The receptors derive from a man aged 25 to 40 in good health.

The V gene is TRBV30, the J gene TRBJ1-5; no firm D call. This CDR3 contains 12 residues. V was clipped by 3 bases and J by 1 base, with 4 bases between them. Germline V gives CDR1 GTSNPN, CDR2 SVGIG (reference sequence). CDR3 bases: TGTGCCTGGAGAAAAAGCAATCAGCCCCAGCATTTT. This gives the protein CAWRKSNQPQHF.

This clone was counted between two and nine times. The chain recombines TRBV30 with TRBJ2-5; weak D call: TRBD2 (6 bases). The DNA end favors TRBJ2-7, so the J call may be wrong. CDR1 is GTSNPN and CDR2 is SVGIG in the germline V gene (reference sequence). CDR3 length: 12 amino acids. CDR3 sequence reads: CAWSLGGYEQYF. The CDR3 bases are TGTGCCTGGAGTCTGGGGGGCTACGAGCAGTACTTC.

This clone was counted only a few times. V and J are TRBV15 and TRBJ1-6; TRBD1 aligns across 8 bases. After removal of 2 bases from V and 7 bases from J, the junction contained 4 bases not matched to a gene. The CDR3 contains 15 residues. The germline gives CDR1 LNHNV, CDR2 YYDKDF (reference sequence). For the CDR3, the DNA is TGTGCCACCAGCAGACGGACAGGGCTGAATTCACCCCTCCACTTT. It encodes CATSRRTGLNSPLHF.

The chain's CDR3 is CASSLNNPLAGGNEQFF. CDR3 DNA: TGTGCCAGCAGCTTAAATAACCCGCTAGCGGGTGGCAATGAGCAGTTCTTC. The V gene is TRBV7-2, the J gene TRBJ2-1; 8 positions agree with TRBD2. This CDR3 is built from 17 residues. The junction had 12 bases not matched to a gene; V was cut back by 2 bases and J by 6 bases. Germline V gene lookup returns CDR1 SGHTA and CDR2 FQGNSA.

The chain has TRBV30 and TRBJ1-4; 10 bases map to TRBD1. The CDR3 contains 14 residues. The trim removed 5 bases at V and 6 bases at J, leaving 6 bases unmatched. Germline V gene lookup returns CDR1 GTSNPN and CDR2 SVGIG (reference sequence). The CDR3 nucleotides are TGTGCCTGGTCCTCCGGGACAGGGGATGAAAAACTGTTTTTT. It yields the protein CAWSSGTGDEKLFF.

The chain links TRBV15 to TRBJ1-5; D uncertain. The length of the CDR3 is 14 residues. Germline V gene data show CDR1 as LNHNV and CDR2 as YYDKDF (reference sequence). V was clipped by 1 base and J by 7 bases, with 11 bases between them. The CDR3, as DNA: TGTGCCACCAGCAGAGGTGGGTTACGGCAGCCCCAGCATTTT. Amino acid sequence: CATSRGGLRQPQHF.

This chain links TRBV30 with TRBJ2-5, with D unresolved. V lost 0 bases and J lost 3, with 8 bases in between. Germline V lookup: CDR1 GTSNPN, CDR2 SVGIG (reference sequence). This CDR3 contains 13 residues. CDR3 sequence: CAWSVGREETQYF. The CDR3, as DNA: TGTGCCTGGAGTGTAGGCCGGGAAGAGACCCAGTACTTC.

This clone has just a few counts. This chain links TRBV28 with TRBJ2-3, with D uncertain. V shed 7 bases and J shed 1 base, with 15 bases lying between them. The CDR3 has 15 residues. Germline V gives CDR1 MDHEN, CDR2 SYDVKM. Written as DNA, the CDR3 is TGTGCCAGCACCGGAAGTACCTTCCGCACAGATACGCAGTATTTT. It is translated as CASTGSTFRTDTQYF.

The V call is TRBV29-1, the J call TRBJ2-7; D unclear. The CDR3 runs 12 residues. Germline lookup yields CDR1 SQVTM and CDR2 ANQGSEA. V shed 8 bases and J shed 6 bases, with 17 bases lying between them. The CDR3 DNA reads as TGCAGCTTCCGGGCCAGCATAGGCGAGCAGTACTTC. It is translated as CSFRASIGEQYF.

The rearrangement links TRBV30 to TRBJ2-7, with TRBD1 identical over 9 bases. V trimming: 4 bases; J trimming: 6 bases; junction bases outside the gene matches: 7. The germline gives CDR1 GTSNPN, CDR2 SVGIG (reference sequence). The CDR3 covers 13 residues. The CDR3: CAWTGTGWGEQYF. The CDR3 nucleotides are TGTGCCTGGACCGGGACAGGGTGGGGCGAGCAGTACTTC.

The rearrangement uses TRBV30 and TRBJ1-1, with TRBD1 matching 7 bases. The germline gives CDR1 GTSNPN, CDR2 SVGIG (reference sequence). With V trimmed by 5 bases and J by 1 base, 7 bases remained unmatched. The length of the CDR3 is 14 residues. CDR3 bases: TGTGCCTGGGACCCGGGACAGCAGAACACTGAAGCTTTCTTT. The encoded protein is CAWDPGQQNTEAFF. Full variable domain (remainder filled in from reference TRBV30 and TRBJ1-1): SQTIHQWPATLVQPVGSPLSLECTVEGTSNPNLYWYRQAAGRGLQLLFYSVGIGQISSEVPQNLSASRPQDRQFILSSKKLLLSDSGFYLCAWDPGQQNTEAFFGQGTRLTVV.

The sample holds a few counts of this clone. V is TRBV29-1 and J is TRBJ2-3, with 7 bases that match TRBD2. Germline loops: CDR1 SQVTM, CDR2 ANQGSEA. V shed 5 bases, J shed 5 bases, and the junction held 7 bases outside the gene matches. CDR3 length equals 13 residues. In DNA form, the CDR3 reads TGCAGCGTTAATCCGGGAGGTGTAGATACGCAGTATTTT. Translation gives CSVNPGGVDTQYF.

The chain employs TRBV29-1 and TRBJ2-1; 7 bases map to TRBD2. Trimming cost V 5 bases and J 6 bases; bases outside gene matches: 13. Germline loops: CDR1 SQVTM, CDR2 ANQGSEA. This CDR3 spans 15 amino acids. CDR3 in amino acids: CSVPQASGRPNEQFF. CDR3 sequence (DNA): TGCAGCGTTCCCCAAGCTAGCGGAAGACCCAATGAGCAGTTCTTC.

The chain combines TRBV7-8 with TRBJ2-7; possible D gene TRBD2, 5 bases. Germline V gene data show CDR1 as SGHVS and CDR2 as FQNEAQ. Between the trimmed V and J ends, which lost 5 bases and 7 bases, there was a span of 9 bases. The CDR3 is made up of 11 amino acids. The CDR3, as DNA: TGTGCCAGCAGCCGGGATAGAGAGCAGTACTTC. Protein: CASSRDREQYF.

The CDR3 loop is CAWTAGTSGSLDTQYF. The CDR3 DNA follows: TGTGCCTGGACCGCTGGGACTAGCGGGAGTTTGGATACGCAGTATTTT. The chain joins TRBV30 to TRBJ2-3; 14 bases map to TRBD2. V lost 4 bases, J lost 6 bases, and 9 bases stayed unmatched. CDR3 size: 16 residues. Germline values: CDR1 GTSNPN, CDR2 SVGIG (reference sequence).

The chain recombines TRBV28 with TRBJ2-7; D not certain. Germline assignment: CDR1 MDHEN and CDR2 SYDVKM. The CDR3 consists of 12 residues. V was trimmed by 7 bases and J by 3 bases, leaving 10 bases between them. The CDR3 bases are TGTGCCAGCAACCAGCAAATCTACGAGCAGTACTTC. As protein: CASNQQIYEQYF.

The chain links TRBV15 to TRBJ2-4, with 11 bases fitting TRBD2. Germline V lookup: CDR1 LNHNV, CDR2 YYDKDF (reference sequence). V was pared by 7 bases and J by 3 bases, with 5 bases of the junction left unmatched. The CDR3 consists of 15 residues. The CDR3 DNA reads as TGTGCCACCAAGGAGCTAGCGGGGGGCAAAAACATTCAGTACTTC. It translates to CATKELAGGKNIQYF.

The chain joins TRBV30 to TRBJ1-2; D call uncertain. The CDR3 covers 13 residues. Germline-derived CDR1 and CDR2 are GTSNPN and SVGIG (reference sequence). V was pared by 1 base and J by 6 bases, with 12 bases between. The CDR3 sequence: CAWSESEEDGYTF. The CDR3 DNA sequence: TGTGCCTGGAGTGAATCGGAAGAGGATGGCTACACCTTC.

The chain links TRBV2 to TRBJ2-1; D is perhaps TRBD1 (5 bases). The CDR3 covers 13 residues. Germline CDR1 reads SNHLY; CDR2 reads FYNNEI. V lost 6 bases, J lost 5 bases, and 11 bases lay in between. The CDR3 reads CASSSRTHNEQFF. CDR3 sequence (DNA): TGTGCCAGCAGCTCCAGGACACACAATGAGCAGTTCTTC. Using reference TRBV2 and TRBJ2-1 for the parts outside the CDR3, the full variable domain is EPEVTQTPSHQVTQMGQEVILRCVPISNHLYFYWYRQILGQKVEFLVSFYNNEISEKSEIFDDQFSVERPDGSNFTLKIRSTKLEDSAMYFCASSSRTHNEQFFGPGTRLTVL.

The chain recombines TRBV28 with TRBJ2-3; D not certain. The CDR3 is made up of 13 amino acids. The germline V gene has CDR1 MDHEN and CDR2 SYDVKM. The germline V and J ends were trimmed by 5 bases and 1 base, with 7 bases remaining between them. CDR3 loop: CASSAQGTDTQYF. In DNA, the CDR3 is TGTGCCAGCAGTGCCCAGGGCACAGATACGCAGTATTTT.

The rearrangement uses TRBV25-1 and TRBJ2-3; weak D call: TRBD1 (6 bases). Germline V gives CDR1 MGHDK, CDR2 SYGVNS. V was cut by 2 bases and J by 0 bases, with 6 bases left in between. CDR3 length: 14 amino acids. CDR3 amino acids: CASSEQGSTDTQYF. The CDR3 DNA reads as TGTGCCAGCAGTGAACAGGGGAGCACAGATACGCAGTATTTT. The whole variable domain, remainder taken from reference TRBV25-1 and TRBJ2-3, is EADIYQTPRYLVIGTGKKITLECSQTMGHDKMYWYQQDPGMELHLIHYSYGVNSTEKGDLSSESTVSRIRTEHFPLTLESARPSHTSQYLCASSEQGSTDTQYFGPGTRLTVL.

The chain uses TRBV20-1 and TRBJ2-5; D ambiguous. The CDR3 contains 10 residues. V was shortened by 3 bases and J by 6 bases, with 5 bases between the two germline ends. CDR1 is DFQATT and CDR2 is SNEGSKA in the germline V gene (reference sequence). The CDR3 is CSARGKTQYF. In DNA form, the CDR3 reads TGCAGTGCTAGGGGGAAGACCCAGTACTTC.

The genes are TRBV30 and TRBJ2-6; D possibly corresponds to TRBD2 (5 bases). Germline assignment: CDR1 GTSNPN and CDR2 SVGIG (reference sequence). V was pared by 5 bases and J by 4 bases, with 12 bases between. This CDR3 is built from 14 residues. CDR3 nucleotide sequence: TGTGCCTGGGGACTTCCCGAGGGGGCCAACGTCCTGACTTTC. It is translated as CAWGLPEGANVLTF.

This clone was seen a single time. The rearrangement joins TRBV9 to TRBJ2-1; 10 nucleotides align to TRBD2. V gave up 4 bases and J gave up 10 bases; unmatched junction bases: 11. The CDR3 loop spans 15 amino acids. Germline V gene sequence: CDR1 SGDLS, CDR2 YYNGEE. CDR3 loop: CASSTAASGRGEQFF. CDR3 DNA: TGTGCCAGCAGCACAGCGGCTAGCGGGAGAGGCGAGCAGTTCTTC.

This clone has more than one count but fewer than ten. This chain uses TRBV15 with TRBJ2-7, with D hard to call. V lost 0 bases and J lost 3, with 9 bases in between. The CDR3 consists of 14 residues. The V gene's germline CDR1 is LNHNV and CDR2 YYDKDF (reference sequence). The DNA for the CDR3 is TGTGCCACCAGCAGAGATAGGGCAGGCTACGAGCAGTACTTC. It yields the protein CATSRDRAGYEQYF.

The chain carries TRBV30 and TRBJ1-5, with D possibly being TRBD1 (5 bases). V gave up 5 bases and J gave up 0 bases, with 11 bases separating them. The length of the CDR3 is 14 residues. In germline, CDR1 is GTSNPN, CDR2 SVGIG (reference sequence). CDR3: CAWAEGYSNQPQHF. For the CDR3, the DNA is TGTGCCTGGGCCGAGGGGTATAGCAATCAGCCCCAGCATTTT.

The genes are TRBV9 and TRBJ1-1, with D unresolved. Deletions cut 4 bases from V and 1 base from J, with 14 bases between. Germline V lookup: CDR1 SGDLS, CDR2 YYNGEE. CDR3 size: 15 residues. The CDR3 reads CASSLSSDSNTEAFF. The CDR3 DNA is TGTGCCAGCAGCCTAAGCAGCGATTCGAACACTGAAGCTTTCTTT.